Listed below are T cell receptor beta chains from one sample, sequenced in a study of T cell responses to AZD1222 COVID-19 vaccine. TCRdb's table, derived via immunoSEQ multiplex PCR, lists solely in-frame clones and lacks some. The table has 110,000 to 150,000 clones, 90% seen once. The sample here was peripheral blood, taken on day 0 of AZD1222 vaccination. Source of these receptors: an adult in good health. The CDR3 runs from the conserved cysteine through the conserved F or W. Each record gives: V gene, D gene, clone size, J gene, CDR3 DNA, CDR3 protein. The D gene is left open where the match is weak. Only part of the rows carry a size: once, few, many, or a class if the clone is expanded.

>TRBV7-2|TRBD2|.|TRBJ2-1
TGTGCCAGCAGCTTAAGGGCTAGCGGGGGGTACAATGAGCAGTTCTTC
CASSLRASGGYNEQFF
>TRBV18|.|.|TRBJ2-7
TGTGCCAGCTCACCACCATTAGGGTTCGAGCAGTACTTC
CASSPPLGFEQYF
>TRBV19|.|.|TRBJ1-1
TGTGCCAGTAGTCCACAGGGTTTAGGAGTCCGGGGCACTGAAGCTTTCTTT
CASSPQGLGVRGTEAFF
>TRBV4-1|.|once|TRBJ1-1
TGCGCCAGCAGGCCTGAAGCTTTCTTT
CASRPEAFF
>TRBV5-1|TRBD1|once|TRBJ2-5
TGCGCCAGCAGCTTGGGGAGTGACAGGGGTGAGACCCAGTACTTC
CASSLGSDRGETQYF
>TRBV19|.|.|TRBJ2-3
TGTGCCAGTAGTAGGGCAGCAGATACGCAGTATTTT
CASSRAADTQYF
>TRBV24-1|TRBD1|.|TRBJ2-3
TGTGCCACCAGTGATTGGGGACAGGGTGGCGGGGATACGCAGTATTTT
CATSDWGQGGGDTQYF
>TRBV11-3|TRBD1|once|TRBJ1-1
TGTGCCAGCAGATACAGGGGGCCCAACACTGAAGCTTTCTTT
CASRYRGPNTEAFF
>TRBV7-8|.|.|TRBJ2-7
TGTGCCAGCAGCTTAGAGGAAGCTAGGGTCCACGAGCAGTACTTC
CASSLEEARVHEQYF
>TRBV5-1|TRBD1|.|TRBJ1-2
TGCGCCAGCAGCAGAAGGGACAGGGGAACATATGGCTACACCTTC
CASSRRDRGTYGYTF
>TRBV9|.|few|TRBJ1-2
TGTGCCAGCAGCCGGACTCCCGAGGGGCGGGATGGCTACACCTTC
CASSRTPEGRDGYTF
>TRBV19|TRBD1|.|TRBJ2-5
TGTGCCAGTAGTCCCATGACAGGGTACCAAGAGACCCAGTACTTC
CASSPMTGYQETQYF
>TRBV18|.|.|TRBJ2-5
TGTGCCAGCTCACCACAGACAGGCGAGGAGACCCAGTACTTC
CASSPQTGEETQYF
>TRBV7-2|.|.|TRBJ2-5
TGTGCCAGCAGCTTAATTGTACGGGGTCAGACCCAGTACTTC
CASSLIVRGQTQYF
>TRBV5-6|TRBD1|.|TRBJ2-7
TGTGCCAGCAGCTTGGACAGGGGGCACGAGCAGTACTTC
CASSLDRGHEQYF
>TRBV12-3/TRBV12-4|.|.|TRBJ2-5
TGTGCCAGCAAGGACTCCCAAGAGACCCAGTACTTC
CASKDSQETQYF
>TRBV19|.|.|TRBJ1-4
TGTGCCAGTAGGCACGGGACGGTCAATGAAAAACTGTTTTTT
CASRHGTVNEKLFF
>TRBV5-1|TRBD1|.|TRBJ2-4
TGCGCCAGCAGTCGAGGGACAGGGGCCTTACTAGCCAAAAACATTCAGTACTTC
CASSRGTGALLAKNIQYF
>TRBV7-6|TRBD1|.|TRBJ1-2
TGTGCCAGCAGCTTAACGGACAGGGACTATGGCTACACCTTC
CASSLTDRDYGYTF
>TRBV5-1|TRBD2|.|TRBJ2-1
TGCGCCAGCAGGCGGGAGGGGTACAATGAGCAGTTCTTC
CASRREGYNEQFF
>TRBV11-2|.|once|TRBJ1-2
TGTGCCAGCAGCCAGATCCGGGACCTGGGGACCTATGGCTACACCTTC
CASSQIRDLGTYGYTF
>TRBV7-2|.|.|TRBJ1-5
TGTGCCAGCAGCTTAGAGGCAGGACACAATCAGCCCCAGCATTTT
CASSLEAGHNQPQHF
>TRBV3-1/TRBV3-2|.|.|TRBJ2-1
TGTGCCAGCAGCCAAGAGAGCGGATACAATGAGCAGTTCTTC
CASSQESGYNEQFF
>TRBV7-9|.|once|TRBJ1-2
TGTGCCAGCAGCGGGGGACGAATGAACTATGGCTACACCTTC
CASSGGRMNYGYTF
>TRBV7-9|.|.|TRBJ1-2
TGTGCCAGCAGCCCGGGGACGGGCTATGGCTACACCTTC
CASSPGTGYGYTF
>TRBV6-5|.|few|TRBJ2-1
TGTGCCAGCACCTTCTTCAGGGGGGCAGTAAATGAGCAGTTCTTC
CASTFFRGAVNEQFF
>TRBV5-6|TRBD1|.|TRBJ2-3
TGTGCCAGCAGCTTGTCGGGACAGGGAACAGATACGCAGTATTTT
CASSLSGQGTDTQYF
>TRBV2|.|once|TRBJ2-7
TGTGCCAGCAGAGGAGGGACAGTCTCCTACGAGCAGTACTTC
CASRGGTVSYEQYF
>TRBV6-4|.|.|TRBJ1-2
TGTGCCAGCAGTCGACAGAGTAACTATGGCTACACCTTC
CASSRQSNYGYTF
>TRBV7-2|.|.|TRBJ2-5
TGTGCCAGCAGCTCCCGGAAGGATTGGGGGCAAGAGACCCAGTACTTC
CASSSRKDWGQETQYF
>TRBV28|TRBD1|.|TRBJ2-1
TGTGCCAGCGGCCGGACAGGCAGCTCCTACAATGAGCAGTTCTTC
CASGRTGSSYNEQFF
>TRBV7-2|.|.|TRBJ1-5
TGTGCCAGCAGCTTAGCGGGCGGAGAGGGACAGCCCCAGCATTTT
CASSLAGGEGQPQHF
>TRBV6-5|TRBD1|.|TRBJ2-5
TGTGCCAGCAGTTACGGGGACAGGGGGCGAGAGACCCAGTACTTC
CASSYGDRGRETQYF
>TRBV18|.|.|TRBJ2-1
TGTGCCAGCACCCTGGGGATACGCGATGAGCAGTTCTTC
CASTLGIRDEQFF
>TRBV24-1|.|once|TRBJ1-2
TGTGCCACCAGTGATTTCAGCTCGGGCTACACCTTC
CATSDFSSGYTF
>TRBV19|.|.|TRBJ2-7
TGTGCCACAAGAGGACAGTCCTACGAGCAGTACTTC
CATRGQSYEQYF
>TRBV7-3|TRBD2|.|TRBJ2-1
TGTGCCAGCAGCCCAGTGGGGACTAGCGGGGACCCCTCCTACAATGAGCAGTTCTTC
CASSPVGTSGDPSYNEQFF
>TRBV5-1|.|.|TRBJ1-1
TGCGCCAGCAGCTTGGCCCCGAACACTGAAGCTTTCTTT
CASSLAPNTEAFF
>TRBV6-5|.|.|TRBJ1-1
TGTGCCAGCAGTCGGAAACAGGGATCGACTGAAGCTTTCTTT
CASSRKQGSTEAFF
>TRBV9|.|.|TRBJ2-3
TGTGCCAGCAGCGTAGGTAAGGCGAAAGATACGCAGTATTTT
CASSVGKAKDTQYF